A single sample is the source of the 24 T cell receptor beta chains below, sequenced in a study of CD8+CD57+ T cells in acquired aplastic anemia. TCR beta VDJ and CDR3 profiles were obtained from a genomic DNA template. MiXCR, applied by TCRdb to the reads, yields one record per CDR3 protein. The sample holds 400,000 to 500,000 distinct CDR3 sequences, 60% to 80% seen once. Sequenced: sorted CD4+, CD8+, or CD8+CD57+ T cells (not recorded which) from PBMCs. The receptors here all came from a human donor in good health, serving as a control.

On this clonotype itself: The junction differs from germline at one of its ends, possibly a read error. J is TRBJ2-7 and V is TRBV7-2; TRBD2 matches 7 bases. Germline CDR1 SGHTA, CDR2 FQGNSA. The CDR3 is 15 residues long. The CDR3 sequence is CASSSQGGDHPQHYF. CDR3 DNA sequence: TGTGCCAGCAGCTCCCAGGGAGGGGATCACCCCCAGCATTACTTC.

This clonotype was seen more than once but under ten times. The chain recombines TRBV20-1 with TRBJ1-1; D not certain. CDR3 length: 11 residues. Germline CDR1 DFQATT, CDR2 SNEGSKA (reference sequence). V was clipped by 2 bases and J by 4 bases, with 5 bases between them. CDR3 residues: CSARLGTEAFF. Written as DNA, the CDR3 is TGCAGTGCTAGACTAGGCACTGAAGCTTTCTTT.

Concerning this clonotype: An end of the junction does not agree with germline; a read error may underlie this. V gene TRBV5-1 combines with J gene TRBJ1-4; D is undetermined. This CDR3 spans 14 amino acids. The germline CDR1 and CDR2 sequences are SGHRS and YFSETQ. The CDR3 DNA reads as TGTGCCAGCAGCTTGGCACGGGGATATGAAAAACTGTTTTTT. Its protein product is CASSLARGYEKLFF.

The J gene is TRBJ2-6, the V gene TRBV7-8; a weak D match, TRBD2 (5 bases). The CDR3 length is 18 residues. Trimming cost V 2 bases and J 9 bases, with 23 bases left between them. Looked up from germline, CDR1 is SGHVS and CDR2 is FQNEAQ. CDR3 nucleotides: TGTGCCAGCAGCTTAACGAGGGTTAGGACTGAAGCTTTCAACGTCCTGACTTTC. This gives the protein CASSLTRVRTEAFNVLTF.

The gene calls are TRBV6-6 and TRBJ1-5, with 10 bases that match TRBD1. Trimming cost V 5 bases and J 6 bases; bases outside gene matches: 7. Germline lookup yields CDR1 MNHNY and CDR2 SVGAGI (reference sequence). The CDR3 contains 15 residues. Here the CDR3 reads CASSPGTGEVQPQHF. CDR3 coding DNA: TGTGCCAGCAGTCCCGGGACAGGGGAAGTTCAGCCCCAGCATTTT.

This chain uses TRBV7-9 with TRBJ2-3; the match to TRBD2 covers 9 bases. This CDR3 contains 15 residues. The germline V gene has CDR1 SEHNR and CDR2 FQNEAQ (reference sequence). The trim removed 5 bases at V and 11 bases at J, leaving 14 bases unmatched. The CDR3 region is CASSVPAGGGARQYF. CDR3 coding DNA: TGTGCCAGCAGCGTACCGGCGGGGGGGGGAGCTAGGCAGTATTTT.

Turning to this clonotype: Likely a read error: the CDR3 ends without its conserved phenylalanine or tryptophan. The limits of the CDR3 on the DNA are not certain, so only TCRdb's listed CDR3 is given. The rearrangement links TRBV2 to TRBJ1-1. With termini counted, the CDR3 has 11 amino acids. Germline loops: CDR1 SNHLY, CDR2 FYNNEI. Here the CDR3 reads CASTMDREAVY.

This rearrangement joins TRBV9 to TRBJ2-7; either TRBD1 or TRBD2 may supply D (5 bases each). Deletions cut 5 bases from V and 3 bases from J, with 15 bases between. The CDR3 runs 14 residues. Germline V gene sequence: CDR1 SGDLS, CDR2 YYNGEE. The CDR3 DNA sequence: TGTGCCAGCAGTGACTCGGGACCACTCTACGAGCAGTACTTC. It encodes CASSDSGPLYEQYF.

Of note for this clonotype: It is likely a read error, because the conserved phenylalanine at the end of the CDR3 is missing. The chain carries TRBV10-3 and TRBJ1-2; a weak D match, TRBD1 (6 bases). Trimming stripped 6 bases from V and 8 bases from J, with 13 bases between. Germline V gene lookup returns CDR1 ENHRY and CDR2 SYGVKD. This CDR3 comprises 12 residues. For the CDR3, the DNA is TGTGCCATCAGAGAGGAGGGGGACGGCTACACCGTC. Translated, it gives CAIREEGDGYTV.

Details on this clonotype: The conserved phenylalanine or tryptophan is not found at the CDR3 terminus, so this likely reflects a read error. The chain employs TRBV20-1 and TRBJ1-5; D unresolved. The CDR3 is 16 residues long. The V end was cut by 0 bases, the J end by 2 bases, with 14 bases between. Germline V gene data show CDR1 as DFQATT and CDR2 as SNEGSKA (reference sequence). This chain's CDR3 is CSAREAIKGGNQPQHS. Written as DNA, the CDR3 is TGCAGTGCTAGAGAGGCGATAAAGGGAGGCAATCAGCCCCAGCATTCT.

This clonotype occurred many times. The chain is built from TRBV20-1 and TRBJ2-7; D unclear. With 3 bases removed from V and 3 bases from J, the gap between germline ends came to 15 bases. Germline assignment: CDR1 DFQATT and CDR2 SNEGSKA (reference sequence). This CDR3 is 14 amino acids long. The CDR3 sequence is CSASGLDPGYEQYF. In DNA form, the CDR3 reads TGCAGTGCTAGTGGGCTAGATCCGGGCTACGAGCAGTACTTC.

The gene calls are TRBV19 and TRBJ1-1; D is unresolved. There are 12 residues in the CDR3. Germline values: CDR1 LNHDA, CDR2 SQIVND (reference sequence). The ends were cut back, 11 bases at V and 7 bases at J, with 17 bases in the middle. DNA of the CDR3: TGTGCCGTTTACTTAGGGTGGAATGAAGCTTTCTTT. Protein product: CAVYLGWNEAFF. The full variable domain, its missing parts supplied by reference TRBV19 and TRBJ1-1, is DGGITQSPKYLFRKEGQNVTLSCEQNLNHDAMYWYRQDPGQGLRLIYYSQIVNDFQKGDIAEGYSVSREKKESFPLTVTSAQKNPTAFYLCAVYLGWNEAFFGQGTRLTVV.

This clonotype was counted many times. This chain connects TRBV27 to TRBJ1-1; D is ambiguous. V was trimmed by 6 bases and J by 1 base, leaving 18 bases between them. The CDR3 is 16 amino acids. Germline V lookup: CDR1 MNHEY, CDR2 SMNVEV (reference sequence). In DNA, the CDR3 is TGTGCCAGCAGACCAGCCACGGCGTGGAGGAACACTGAAGCTTTCTTT. Translated, it gives CASRPATAWRNTEAFF.

V usage is TRBV7-9 and J usage is TRBJ1-6, with D perhaps TRBD1 (6 bases). The CDR3 length is 15 residues. The germline CDR1 and CDR2 sequences are SEHNR and FQNEAQ (reference sequence). V lost 5 bases, J lost 19 bases, and 27 bases lay in between. The CDR3 DNA sequence: TGTGCCAGCAGCCAACAGGGCAGGTGGAAACACCATATACACTTT. Protein: CASSQQGRWKHHIHF.

The chain recombines TRBV15 with TRBJ1-1; the match to TRBD1 covers 7 bases. From germline, CDR1 is LNHNV and CDR2 YYDKDF (reference sequence). The CDR3 is 14 residues long. V trimming: 7 bases; J trimming: 1 base; junction bases outside the gene matches: 6. CDR3 loop: CATKGGTANTEAFF. The CDR3 region has the DNA TGTGCCACCAAGGGCGGGACAGCGAACACTGAAGCTTTCTTT. Using reference TRBV15 and TRBJ1-1 for the parts outside the CDR3, the full variable domain is DAMVIQNPRYQVTQFGKPVTLSCSQTLNHNVMYWYQQKSSQAPKLLFHYYDKDFNNEADTPDNFQSRRPNTSFCFLDIRSPGLGDTAMYLCATKGGTANTEAFFGQGTRLTVV.

A note on this clonotype: Sequence at one end of the junction differs from germline and may be a read error. The chain has TRBV7-8 and TRBJ2-5; the match to TRBD2 covers 10 bases. This CDR3 contains 17 residues. CDR1 SGHVS and CDR2 FQNEAQ come from the germline V gene. For the CDR3, the DNA is TGTGCCAGCAGCGTAGCTACATTGACTAGCGGGCAAGAGACCCAGTACTTC. Translation: CASSVATLTSGQETQYF.

As concerns this clonotype: The junction departs from the called germline gene at one end, perhaps through a read error. The gene calls are TRBV20-1 and TRBJ1-5; no definite D call. The CDR3 sequence is 15 residues long. Germline loops: CDR1 DFQATT, CDR2 SNEGSKA (reference sequence). CDR3 loop: CSVGYPPNSYQPQHF. As DNA, the CDR3 is TGCAGTGTCGGGTACCCTCCCAATAGCTATCAGCCCCAGCATTTT.

The chain has TRBV7-2 and TRBJ2-4, with a weak D call TRBD2 (7 bases). Germline V gene data show CDR1 as SGHTA and CDR2 as FQGNSA. V dropped 0 bases and J dropped 4 bases, with 10 bases sitting between them. CDR3 length: 15 amino acids. The CDR3 DNA reads as TGTGCCAGCAGCTTAGCGGGGGGGCAGAAAAACATTCAGTACTTC. Translated, it gives CASSLAGGQKNIQYF.

This clonotype was observed at least ten times. This rearrangement joins TRBV6-6 to TRBJ2-1; the D is unclear. Looked up from germline, CDR1 is MNHNY and CDR2 is SVGAGI (reference sequence). Trimming left V 6 bases short and J 0 bases short, with 6 bases between. CDR3 size: 13 residues. CDR3 residues: CASSSSSYNEQFF. The CDR3 nucleotides are TGTGCCAGCAGCTCGAGCTCCTACAATGAGCAGTTCTTC.

This chain connects TRBV20-1 to TRBJ2-5; D is uncertain. This CDR3 is 16 amino acids long. Per the germline V gene, CDR1 is DFQATT and CDR2 is SNEGSKA (reference sequence). V lost 4 bases, J lost 0 bases, and 18 bases lay in between. CDR3 nucleotides: TGCAGTGCTACTCACATGACGGGCGTCAACCAAGAGACCCAGTACTTC. This gives the protein CSATHMTGVNQETQYF.

V and J are TRBV3-2 and TRBJ2-3; TRBD1 is the table's D call, not checked against the DNA. TRBV3-2 is listed as a pseudogene. This CDR3 spans 17 amino acids. The chain's CDR3 is CASSQEPGQGCTDTQYF. CDR3 nucleotide sequence: TGTGCCAGCAGCCAAGAACCGGGACAGGGGTGCACAGATACGCAGTATTTT.

The sample holds many counts of this clonotype. The V call is TRBV19, the J call TRBJ1-5; a possible D gene is TRBD1 (5 bases). The CDR3 runs 15 residues. Trimming removed 10 bases from V and 1 base from J, with 17 bases in between. Germline CDR1 is LNHDA and CDR2 is SQIVND (reference sequence). CDR3 amino acids: CAIRPSAGSNQPQHF. The CDR3, as DNA: TGTGCCATCCGACCCTCTGCAGGGAGCAATCAGCCCCAGCATTTT.

For this clonotype: The junction and the germline gene differ at one end; a read error may be behind it. This chain uses TRBV9 with TRBJ1-6; D not certain. Germline V CDR1 and CDR2: SGDLS, YYNGEE. This CDR3 comprises 13 residues. CDR3 sequence (DNA): TGTGCCAGCAGTCAGGCGTATAATTCACCCCTCCGCTTT. Protein: CASSQAYNSPLRF.

This clonotype was recorded at least ten times. This chain connects TRBV5-1 to TRBJ1-2; D perhaps matches TRBD1 (5 bases). The V gene's germline CDR1 is SGHRS and CDR2 YFSETQ. CDR3 length: 12 residues. V was shortened by 0 bases and J by 10 bases, with 10 bases between the two germline ends. The CDR3 reads CASSLVQGYYTF. For the CDR3, the DNA is TGCGCCAGCAGCTTGGTCCAGGGATACTACACCTTC.